These T cell receptor beta chains were read from a single sample in a study of tumor and adjacent non-tumor tissue in lung cancer. TCRdb independently ran MiXCR on the multiplex PCR reads; one entry per CDR3 protein. Altogether approximately 90,000 distinct CDR3 sequences are present, approximately 70% being singletons, with the ten largest covering 15% to 20%. The specimen was lung tumor tissue. The receptors stem from a man in his 60s with non-small cell lung cancer. Each CDR3 is given with its conserved first and last residue. Each record gives: CDR3 protein, CDR3 DNA, D gene, V gene, clone size, J gene. D genes are given only for firm matches. For some rows the clone size is stated as once, few or many, or as a class when expanded; others skip it.

CDR3 protein: CASKDQGIGQSQHF
CDR3 DNA: TGTGCCAGCAAAGATCAGGGGATCGGGCAGTCCCAGCATTTT
D gene: NA
V gene: TRBV6-6
clone size: NA
J gene: TRBJ1-5

CDR3 protein: CASRTTVGTEAFF
CDR3 DNA: TGTGCCAGCAGAACCACAGTGGGCACTGAGGCTTTCTTT
D gene: NA
V gene: TRBV6-5
clone size: NA
J gene: TRBJ1-1

CDR3 protein: CASSKVRGPNIEAFF
CDR3 DNA: TGTGCCAGCAGTAAGGTCCGGGGGCCGAACATTGAAGCTTTCTTT
D gene: NA
V gene: TRBV25-1
clone size: NA
J gene: TRBJ1-1

CDR3 protein: CASSQGQRETQYF
CDR3 DNA: TGTGCCAGCAGTCAGGGGCAGCGAGAGACCCAGTACTTC
D gene: NA
V gene: TRBV5-4
clone size: NA
J gene: TRBJ2-5

CDR3 protein: CSVEDLGLVWGARDPVEAFF
CDR3 DNA: TGCAGCGTTGAAGATCTGGGTTTGGTGTGGGGGGCGCGAGATCCGGTTGAAGCTTTCTTT
D gene: NA
V gene: TRBV29-1
clone size: many
J gene: TRBJ1-1

CDR3 protein: CANGLVGYTDTQYF
CDR3 DNA: TGTGCCAACGGCTTAGTCGGTTACACAGATACGCAGTATTTT
D gene: NA
V gene: TRBV11-3
clone size: NA
J gene: TRBJ2-3

CDR3 protein: CASAKTTHSPLHF
CDR3 DNA: TGTGCCAGCGCGAAGACAACTCATTCACCCCTCCACTTT
D gene: NA
V gene: TRBV6-1
clone size: NA
J gene: TRBJ1-6

CDR3 protein: CSARTDSYEQYF
CDR3 DNA: TGCAGTGCTAGGACAGACTCCTACGAGCAGTACTTC
D gene: NA
V gene: TRBV20-1
clone size: many
J gene: TRBJ2-7

CDR3 protein: CASSYGRFMNTEAFF
CDR3 DNA: TGTGCCAGTAGCTACGGACGGTTTATGAACACTGAAGCTTTCTTT
D gene: NA
V gene: TRBV5-4
clone size: NA
J gene: TRBJ1-1

CDR3 protein: CASIPRLAGLSTDTQYF
CDR3 DNA: TGTGCCAGCATCCCCCGACTAGCGGGGCTTAGCACAGATACGCAGTATTTT
D gene: TRBD2
V gene: TRBV12-3/TRBV12-4
clone size: few
J gene: TRBJ2-3

CDR3 protein: CASSEAQETQYF
CDR3 DNA: TGTGCCAGCAGTGAAGCCCAAGAGACCCAGTACTTC
D gene: NA
V gene: TRBV25-1
clone size: NA
J gene: TRBJ2-5

CDR3 protein: CVSNRPLAGGYNEQFF
CDR3 DNA: TGTGTCAGCAACCGACCCCTAGCGGGGGGCTACAATGAACAGTTCTTC
D gene: TRBD2
V gene: TRBV6-1
clone size: NA
J gene: TRBJ2-1

CDR3 protein: CSVAEKQVTTYEQYF
CDR3 DNA: TGCAGCGTGGCAGAAAAGCAGGTCACTACCTACGAGCAGTACTTC
D gene: NA
V gene: TRBV29-1
clone size: many
J gene: TRBJ2-7

CDR3 protein: CASSEGDRGRGQFF
CDR3 DNA: TGTGCCAGCAGTGAAGGGGACAGGGGACGTGGGCAGTTCTTC
D gene: TRBD1
V gene: TRBV6-1
clone size: once
J gene: TRBJ2-1

CDR3 protein: CVISLGLQEQYF
CDR3 DNA: TGTGTCATCAGCTTAGGACTGCAGGAGCAGTACTTC
D gene: NA
V gene: TRBV11-2
clone size: once
J gene: TRBJ2-7

CDR3 protein: CASSLTGLFSYEHYF
CDR3 DNA: TGTGCCAGCAGCTTAACAGGGCTTTTTTCCTACGAGCACTACTTC
D gene: NA
V gene: TRBV11-3
clone size: NA
J gene: TRBJ2-7

CDR3 protein: CTSSQENDQPQHF
CDR3 DNA: TGTACCAGCAGTCAAGAGAACGATCAGCCCCAGCATTTT
D gene: NA
V gene: TRBV5-6
clone size: NA
J gene: TRBJ1-5

CDR3 protein: CTSSLARQVRNEQFF
CDR3 DNA: TGTACCAGCAGCTTAGCCAGACAAGTTCGCAATGAGCAATTCTTC
D gene: NA
V gene: TRBV11-1
clone size: NA
J gene: TRBJ2-1

CDR3 protein: CASSPGQGGLVEQYF
CDR3 DNA: TGTGCCAGCAGTCCGGGTCAGGGGGGGCTGGTCGAGCAGTACTTC
D gene: NA
V gene: TRBV6-6
clone size: many
J gene: TRBJ2-7

CDR3 protein: CASSLATSGETQYF
CDR3 DNA: TGTGCCAGCAGCTTAGCGACTAGCGGGGAGACCCAGTACTTC
D gene: TRBD2
V gene: TRBV7-8
clone size: NA
J gene: TRBJ2-5

CDR3 protein: CNAGSGNNEQFF
CDR3 DNA: TGCAATGCGGGATCCGGGAACAATGAGCAGTTCTTC
D gene: NA
V gene: TRBV29-1
clone size: NA
J gene: TRBJ2-1

CDR3 protein: CASSQDWREGLQEIQYF
CDR3 DNA: TGTGCCAGCAGCCAAGACTGGCGGGAGGGACTCCAAGAGATCCAGTACTTC
D gene: TRBD2
V gene: TRBV4-1
clone size: NA
J gene: TRBJ2-5

CDR3 protein: CGVTRGLTEASF
CDR3 DNA: TGCGGCGTTACCCGGGGGTTGACTGAAGCTTCCTTT
D gene: NA
V gene: TRBV29-1
clone size: NA
J gene: TRBJ1-1

CDR3 protein: CANRGAGDYGYTF
CDR3 DNA: TGTGCCAACAGAGGGGCCGGGGACTATGGTTACACCTTC
D gene: NA
V gene: TRBV6-6
clone size: NA
J gene: TRBJ1-2

CDR3 protein: CASSFIQGGNTGEMFF
CDR3 DNA: TGTGCCAGCAGTTTTATACAGGGGGGCAACACCGGGGAGATGTTTTTT
D gene: TRBD1
V gene: TRBV28
clone size: NA
J gene: TRBJ2-2

CDR3 protein: CSARDLAGGFNEQFF
CDR3 DNA: TGCAGTGCTAGAGATCTAGCGGGAGGTTTCAATGAGCAGTTCTTC
D gene: TRBD2
V gene: TRBV20-1
clone size: NA
J gene: TRBJ2-1

CDR3 protein: CPSSLEASGGPALVQYF
CDR3 DNA: TGCCCCAGCAGCTTGGAAGCTAGCGGGGGGCCTGCCCTAGTGCAGTACTTC
D gene: TRBD2
V gene: TRBV5-1
clone size: NA
J gene: TRBJ2-7

CDR3 protein: CSVDDCGGPQHF
CDR3 DNA: TGCAGCGTTGATGACTGTGGTGGGCCCCAGCATTTT
D gene: NA
V gene: TRBV29-1
clone size: NA
J gene: TRBJ1-5

CDR3 protein: CSVEGPAGNRGQYF
CDR3 DNA: TGCAGCGTTGAAGGGCCAGCGGGAAACCGAGGCCAGTACTTC
D gene: TRBD2
V gene: TRBV29-1
clone size: NA
J gene: TRBJ2-5

CDR3 protein: CANSLKRGPDTEAFF
CDR3 DNA: TGCGCCAACAGCTTGAAGAGGGGCCCTGACACTGAAGCTTTCTTT
D gene: NA
V gene: TRBV11-1
clone size: NA
J gene: TRBJ1-1

CDR3 protein: CASNFEMTGQLFF
CDR3 DNA: TGTGCCAGCAACTTCGAAATGACCGGGCAGCTGTTTTTT
D gene: NA
V gene: TRBV11-1
clone size: NA
J gene: TRBJ2-2

CDR3 protein: CASSQSGPGSTGELFF
CDR3 DNA: TGCGCCAGCAGCCAATCCGGTCCTGGGAGTACCGGGGAGCTGTTTTTT
D gene: NA
V gene: TRBV4-3
clone size: NA
J gene: TRBJ2-2

CDR3 protein: CASSFLRGRPNTGELFF
CDR3 DNA: TGTGCCAGCAGCTTCCTACGGGGACGCCCGAACACCGGGGAGCTGTTTTTT
D gene: NA
V gene: TRBV11-1
clone size: NA
J gene: TRBJ2-2

CDR3 protein: CADSLNRGSYIEQFF
CDR3 DNA: TGTGCCGACAGCTTAAACAGGGGCTCCTACATTGAGCAGTTCTTC
D gene: TRBD1
V gene: TRBV11-1
clone size: once
J gene: TRBJ2-1

CDR3 protein: CASSQADGELFF
CDR3 DNA: TGCGCCAGCAGCCAAGCGGACGGGGAGCTGTTTTTT
D gene: NA
V gene: TRBV4-1
clone size: many
J gene: TRBJ2-2

CDR3 protein: CSAREALAEVEKEQYF
CDR3 DNA: TGCAGCGCTAGAGAGGCCTTGGCGGAAGTGGAGAAAGAGCAGTACTTC
D gene: NA
V gene: TRBV20-1
clone size: NA
J gene: TRBJ2-7

CDR3 protein: CASSLLQAPNTEAFF
CDR3 DNA: TGTGCCAGCAGCCTCCTACAGGCTCCGAACACTGAAGCTTTCTTT
D gene: NA
V gene: TRBV7-8
clone size: many
J gene: TRBJ1-1